This is a list of T cell receptor beta chains from one sample in a study of cytomegalovirus exposure and HLA in healthy donors. TCRdb keeps only in-frame clones here, not all; method: immunoSEQ multiplex PCR. In the table there are roughly 150,000 clones, about 80% of which are singletons. Sequenced: PBMCs. These receptors were taken from a woman in her forties or fifties in good health and CMV-seropositive. The CDR3 runs from the conserved cysteine through the conserved F or W. A D gene is named only where the DNA matches it firmly. For some rows the clone size is stated as once, few or many, or as a class when expanded; others skip it.

d_gene,abundance,j_gene,v_gene,CDR3nt,CDR3aa
TRBD1,.,TRBJ2-7,TRBV28,TGTGCCAGCAGCGTATCTGGACAGGGAGTTCTATACGAGCAGTACTTC,CASSVSGQGVLYEQYF
TRBD1,.,TRBJ2-3,TRBV5-4,TGTGCCAGCAGCTTCGGGACAGGTCCAGATACGCAGTATTTT,CASSFGTGPDTQYF
TRBD1,.,TRBJ1-3,TRBV18,TGTGCCAGCCTTTTATCCGGGACAGCTGGAAACACCATATATTTT,CASLLSGTAGNTIYF
TRBD2,.,TRBJ2-7,TRBV5-1,TGCGCCAGCAGCTTGGGTCGGGGGGGCCTCTACGAGCAGTACTTC,CASSLGRGGLYEQYF
.,.,TRBJ1-5,TRBV6-1,TGTGCCAGCAGTGAACGGGTCTCTCAGCCCCAGCATTTT,CASSERVSQPQHF
.,.,TRBJ2-1,TRBV5-5,TGTGCCAGCAGTTACTCGGACTGGGAGTACAATGAGCAGTTCTTC,CASSYSDWEYNEQFF
TRBD2,.,TRBJ2-3,TRBV7-6,TGTGCCAGCAGCTTCCGGGGGGGCCCAGATACGCAGTATTTT,CASSFRGGPDTQYF
.,once,TRBJ2-2,TRBV29-1,TGCAGCGTTGTAATAGGGGCCACCGGGGAGCTGTTTTTT,CSVVIGATGELFF
TRBD1,.,TRBJ2-1,TRBV5-4,TGTGCCAGCAGCCCCGCGGGCTCTAACAGGGGTGGGAACAATGAGCAGTTCTTC,CASSPAGSNRGGNNEQFF
TRBD1,.,TRBJ1-1,TRBV7-9,TGTTCCAGCAGCTTAGTTAGGGGGCAAGCTTTCTTT,CSSSLVRGQAFF
.,.,TRBJ1-1,TRBV19,TGTGCCAGTAGAGACAGGACGACTGAAGCTTTCTTT,CASRDRTTEAFF
.,.,TRBJ1-1,TRBV25-1,TGTGCCAGCAGTGACCGCACTGAAGCTTTCTTT,CASSDRTEAFF
TRBD1,.,TRBJ2-7,TRBV6-5,TGTGCCAGCAGTACCTTGACAGGGGCACTGGAGCAGTACTTC,CASSTLTGALEQYF
TRBD2,.,TRBJ2-3,TRBV5-4,TGTGCCAGCAGGCTCGGGGGGGCGAGGGGAGGGGGCACAGATACGCAGTATTTT,CASRLGGARGGGTDTQYF
.,few,TRBJ1-3,TRBV5-1,TGCGCCAGCAGCCAGGGATCTGGAAACACCATATATTTT,CASSQGSGNTIYF
TRBD2,.,TRBJ2-7,TRBV9,TGTGCCAGCAGCGTAGCCGGGGGAGGGTTCGAGCAGTACTTC,CASSVAGGGFEQYF
TRBD1,.,TRBJ1-3,TRBV7-9,TGTGCCAGCAGCTTAGCGCAGGGGGGCTCTGGAAACACCATATATTTT,CASSLAQGGSGNTIYF
TRBD2,.,TRBJ2-3,TRBV9,TGTGCCAGCAGCGCGGGGGGGGACTTAGGCGTCACAGATACGCAGTATTTT,CASSAGGDLGVTDTQYF
.,.,TRBJ2-1,TRBV7-2,TGTGCCAGCAGCTTAACGGTACGGGTTACCTACAATGAGCAGTTCTTC,CASSLTVRVTYNEQFF
TRBD2,few,TRBJ2-1,TRBV9,TGTGCCAGCAGCGTAGGCGGGGGGGCCAATGAGCAGTTCTTC,CASSVGGGANEQFF
TRBD2,.,TRBJ2-7,TRBV7-8,TGTGCCAGCAGCTTGAGGATCGAGGCTAGCGGGGTCCACGAGCAGTACTTC,CASSLRIEASGVHEQYF
TRBD1,few,TRBJ1-2,TRBV30,TGTGCCTGGAGCGTTGGGACAGGGGCTAACTATGGCTACACCTTC,CAWSVGTGANYGYTF
.,.,TRBJ1-2,TRBV7-2,TGTGCCAGCAGCGGGGCCGGGGGTGGCTACACCTTC,CASSGAGGGYTF
TRBD1,once,TRBJ2-7,TRBV10-1,TGCGCCAGCAGTGAGTCCGGGACAGCCTACGAGCAGTACTTC,CASSESGTAYEQYF
.,few,TRBJ2-6,TRBV7-2,TGTGCCAGCAGCTTTAGACCGGGAATGAGCTCTGGGGCCAACGTCCTGACTTTC,CASSFRPGMSSGANVLTF
TRBD1,.,TRBJ2-1,TRBV11-2,TGTGCCAGCAGCTTAGGACGAGGGACAGGGGCGTGGAATGAGCAGTTCTTC,CASSLGRGTGAWNEQFF
TRBD1,.,TRBJ1-2,TRBV13,TGTGCCAGCAGCTGGGGGACAGGGGCGGAAGGCTACACCTTC,CASSWGTGAEGYTF
TRBD1,.,TRBJ1-2,TRBV6-1,TGTGCCAGCAGTGAAGTGGAGACAGGGGGAAACGGCTACACCTTC,CASSEVETGGNGYTF
TRBD2,.,TRBJ2-3,TRBV4-3,TGCGCCAGCAGCCAAGTTCTAGCGGATACAGATACGCAGTATTTT,CASSQVLADTDTQYF